The source of this T cell receptor beta chain is a study of T cells in Graves' hyperthyroidism and ophthalmopathy. The wider study: Any treatment followed the collection of peripheral blood at initial diagnosis.

The germline V gene encodes CDR1 SGHRS and CDR2 YFSETQ. CDR3 length: 13 amino acids. Deletions cut 10 bases from V and 0 bases from J, with 12 bases between. Details on this clonotype: Its antigen remains unidentified.

RNA transcripts gave rise to amplified TCR beta CDR3 regions. When the TCR CDR3 underwent first-round RT-PCR, the HTBI primer set was used. TCRdb re-called the multiplex PCR reads through MiXCR, storing one row per CDR3 protein. The sample includes 150,000 to 200,000 distinct CDR3 sequences, about a sixth of them seen just once. Whole-study results and caveats: Blood samples included most of the expanded thyroid clonotypes exceeding 0.001. Ophthalmopathy prediction by the model preceded onset by a median roughly 6 months.

It was uncontrolled infection, other autoimmune disease, pregnancy or lactation that excluded patients. The TCR sequence derives from a woman aged 50 to 60 with Graves' hyperthyroidism. This chain connects TRBV5-1 to TRBJ2-3; D unresolved. The sample taken for sequencing was blood. The CDR3: CAAAEPSTDTQYF. Written as DNA, the CDR3 is TGCGCCGCGGCCGAACCTAGCACAGATACGCAGTATTTT. Supplemented by reference TRBV5-1 and TRBJ2-3, the full variable domain reads KAGVTQTPRYLIKTRGQQVTLSCSPISGHRSVSWYQQTPGQGLQFLFEYFSETQRNKGNFPGRFSGRQFSNSRSEMNVSTLELGDSALYLCAAAEPSTDTQYFGPGTRLTVL.